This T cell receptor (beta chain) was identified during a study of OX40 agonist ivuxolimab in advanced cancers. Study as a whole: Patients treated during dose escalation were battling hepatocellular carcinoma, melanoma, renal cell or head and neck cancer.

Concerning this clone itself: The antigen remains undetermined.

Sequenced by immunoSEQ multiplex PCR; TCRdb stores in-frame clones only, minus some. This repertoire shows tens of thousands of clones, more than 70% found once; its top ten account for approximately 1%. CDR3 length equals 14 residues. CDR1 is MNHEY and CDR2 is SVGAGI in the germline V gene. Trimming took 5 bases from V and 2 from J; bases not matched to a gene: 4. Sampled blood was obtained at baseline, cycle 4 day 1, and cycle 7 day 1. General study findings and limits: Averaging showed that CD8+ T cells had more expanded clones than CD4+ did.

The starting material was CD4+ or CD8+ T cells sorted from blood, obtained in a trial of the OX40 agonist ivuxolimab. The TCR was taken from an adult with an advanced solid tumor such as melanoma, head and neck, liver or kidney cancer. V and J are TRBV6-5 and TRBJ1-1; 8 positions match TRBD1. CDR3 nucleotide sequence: TGTGCCAGCAGTCCTGGGACAGGTAACACTGAAGCTTTCTTT. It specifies CASSPGTGNTEAFF.